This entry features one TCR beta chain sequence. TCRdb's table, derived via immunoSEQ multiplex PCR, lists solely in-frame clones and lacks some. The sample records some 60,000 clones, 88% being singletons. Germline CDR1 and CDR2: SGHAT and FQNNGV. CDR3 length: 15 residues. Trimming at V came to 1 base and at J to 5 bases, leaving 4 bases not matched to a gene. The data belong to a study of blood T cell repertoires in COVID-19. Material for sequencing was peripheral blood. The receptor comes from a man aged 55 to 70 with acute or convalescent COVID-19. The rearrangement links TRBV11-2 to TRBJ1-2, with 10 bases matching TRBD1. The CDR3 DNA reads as TGTGCCAGCAGCTTAGTCGGGGACAGGGGTTATGGCTACACCTTC. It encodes CASSLVGDRGYGYTF.